The T cell receptor (beta chain) under discussion was sequenced for a study of shared clonotypes between healthy human individuals. Across the study: Donor composition was a couple of women and three men, aged 18 to 49.

Assay execution took place at the deep level. Clones were sequenced by immunoSEQ multiplex PCR, and TCRdb holds only the in-frame ones, with some missing. The sample includes 780,000 or so clones, around 77% of them seen just once. V gave up 5 bases and J gave up 4 bases, with 21 bases separating them. The CDR3 length is 16 residues. Germline CDR1 SQVTM, CDR2 ANQGSEA. The sequencing sample was made of memory CD4+ T cells sorted from blood. As to subset: CD45RA-negative fraction. This chain links TRBV29-1 with TRBJ2-1; D tentatively reads TRBD1 or TRBD2 (5 bases each). This clonotype was sampled from a young woman in good health. The CDR3 nucleotides are TGCAGCGTTCCCTTATCGGTGGGGGATGAGTACAATGAGCAGTTCTTC. The encoded protein is CSVPLSVGDEYNEQFF.